A selection of T cell receptor beta chains follows, all from one sample in a study of graft-versus-host responses after intestinal transplantation. The antigens these receptors bind are not known. TCRdb keeps only in-frame clones here, not all; method: immunoSEQ multiplex PCR. This sample carries about 98,000 clones, around 83% of them seen once, and the ten largest clones take 15% to 20%. The sample in question was unstimulated CD8+ T cells sorted from spleen or lymph node cells, obtained before intestinal transplant. The receptors stem from a human donor who received an intestinal transplant. Each CDR3 is given with its conserved first and last residue. The order of the fields is J gene, D gene, clone size, V gene, CDR3 DNA, CDR3 protein. The D gene is left open where the match is weak. The size field is filled for only some rows; it gives once, few, many or a size class.

>TRBJ1-1|.|.|TRBV2
TGTGCCAGCAGGGGGGCAGGGGTCATGAACACTGAAGCTTTCTTT
CASRGAGVMNTEAFF
>TRBJ2-3|TRBD2|.|TRBV28
TGTGCCAGCAGTTCCCAAAGTAGAAGCGGGAGTCAGCGTCCCACAGATACGCAGTATTTT
CASSSQSRSGSQRPTDTQYF
>TRBJ2-3|TRBD1|.|TRBV11-2
TGTGCCAGCAGCTCCGAGGGGGCCGCAGATACGCAGTATTTT
CASSSEGAADTQYF
>TRBJ1-2|.|.|TRBV4-2
TGTGCCAGCAGCCAAGATGAGACAGGCACCCATCCGGTCGTCTACACCTTC
CASSQDETGTHPVVYTF
>TRBJ1-1|TRBD1|.|TRBV6-5
TGTGCCAGCAGTTATACGACAGGGGCCAACACTGAAGCTTTCTTT
CASSYTTGANTEAFF
>TRBJ1-1|TRBD1|.|TRBV19
TGTGCCAGTAGTATAACGGGACAGGGACTGGTATTT
CASSITGQGLVF
>TRBJ2-7|.|.|TRBV4-1
TGCGCCAGCAGCCAAGACAACTACGAGCAGTACTTC
CASSQDNYEQYF
>TRBJ1-1|.|.|TRBV7-6
TGTGCCAGCAGCCCGCTTGGGGAGGGGAGCACTGAAGCTTTCTTT
CASSPLGEGSTEAFF
>TRBJ2-1|.|.|TRBV5-1
TGCGCCAGCAGCAAACCTTACAATGAGCAGTTCTTC
CASSKPYNEQFF
>TRBJ1-1|.|.|TRBV28
TGTGCCAGCAGTTCCGGGACCCTCCGGAGTGAAGCTTTCTTT
CASSSGTLRSEAFF
>TRBJ1-2|.|.|TRBV20-1
TGCAGCGTCGGGGGCTACACCTTC
CSVGGYTF
>TRBJ1-5|.|.|TRBV12-5
TGTGCTAGTGGTTTGGTCTTAACGGGACCTCGCTACAATCAGCCCCAGCATTTT
CASGLVLTGPRYNQPQHF
>TRBJ2-2|.|few|TRBV5-1
TGCGCCAGCAGCACATACTCGGGAGAGCGGGAGCTGTTTTTT
CASSTYSGERELFF
>TRBJ1-3|TRBD1|.|TRBV7-2
TGTGCCAGCAGGGCGTGGGGGACAGGAAGGATATATTTT
CASRAWGTGRIYF
>TRBJ2-2|.|.|TRBV7-2
TGTGCCAGCAGCCCGCGGCGTTACACCGGGGAGCTGTTTTTT
CASSPRRYTGELFF
>TRBJ2-5|TRBD1|.|TRBV9
TGTGCCAGCAGCGTAGCGACAGGGATGGAGACCCAGTACTTC
CASSVATGMETQYF
>TRBJ2-4|TRBD1|once|TRBV28
TGTGCCAGCGAACAGGGGGCAGTTGGAGCCAAAAACATTCAGTACTTC
CASEQGAVGAKNIQYF
>TRBJ1-1|.|once|TRBV6-6
TGTGCCAGCAGTTATATCCGACTGCCGATGAACACTGAAGCTTTCTTT
CASSYIRLPMNTEAFF
>TRBJ2-3|TRBD1|.|TRBV19
TGTGCCAGTAGTATTTTTGGGCTTACGACAGGGAGCACAGATACGCAGTATTTT
CASSIFGLTTGSTDTQYF
>TRBJ2-7|.|.|TRBV4-1
TGCGCCAGCAGCCAAGAGGCGGGCGACGGGGGGCCCTACGAGCAGTACTTC
CASSQEAGDGGPYEQYF
>TRBJ2-7|.|.|TRBV11-2
TGTGCCAGCAGCTTAGTCGGTCATACCTACGAGCAGTACTTC
CASSLVGHTYEQYF
>TRBJ2-3|TRBD2|.|TRBV7-9
TGTGCCAGCAGCTCTGGACTAGCGGGGGGGACAGATACGCAGTATTTT
CASSSGLAGGTDTQYF
>TRBJ2-2|.|.|TRBV6-5
TGTGCCAGCAGTATAGGGGGATCCACCGGGGAGCTGTTTTTT
CASSIGGSTGELFF
>TRBJ1-3|.|.|TRBV6-1
TGTGCCAGCAGCCTGGACGGCGGCTCTGGAAACACCATATATTTT
CASSLDGGSGNTIYF
>TRBJ2-3|.|.|TRBV6-5
TGTGCCAGCAGTTACGACAGCACAGATACGCAGTATTTT
CASSYDSTDTQYF
>TRBJ2-2|.|.|TRBV5-1
TGCGCCAGCAGCTGGTCTGAGGGGCGGAACACCGGGGAGCTGTTTTTT
CASSWSEGRNTGELFF
>TRBJ1-1|TRBD1|.|TRBV10-1
TGCGCCAGCAGTCCCGGGACAGGGGACACTGAAGCTTTCTTT
CASSPGTGDTEAFF
>TRBJ1-5|.|.|TRBV6-1
TGTGCCAGCAGTGAAGCGATGGGGGCCAATCAGCCCCAGCATTTT
CASSEAMGANQPQHF
>TRBJ2-2|.|.|TRBV28
TGTGCCAGCAGTTTTTTCTGGGGAACCACCGGGGAGCTGTTTTTT
CASSFFWGTTGELFF
>TRBJ1-3|.|once|TRBV6-4
TGTGCCAGCACAACAGGAAACTCTGGAAACACCATATATTTT
CASTTGNSGNTIYF
>TRBJ2-4|TRBD2|.|TRBV6-5
TGTGCCAGCACCCCCGGGACTAGCGGGACGAACATTCAGTACTTC
CASTPGTSGTNIQYF
>TRBJ2-1|TRBD1|.|TRBV6-4
TGTGCCAGCAGTGACTCCGGGACAGGCAATGAGCAGTTCTTC
CASSDSGTGNEQFF
>TRBJ2-7|TRBD1|.|TRBV10-2
TGCGCCAGCAGTGAGGGACAGGGGTCGGACGAGCAGTACTTC
CASSEGQGSDEQYF
>TRBJ1-1|.|.|TRBV5-5
TGTGCCAGCAGCCCTTGGGTGCTTGGGGGCGGAAACACTGAAGCTTTCTTT
CASSPWVLGGGNTEAFF
>TRBJ2-7|.|.|TRBV18
TGTGCCAGCTCACTTTTCCGGGATCAAGCCTACAAGCAGTACTTC
CASSLFRDQAYKQYF
>TRBJ2-7|.|.|TRBV27
TGTGCCAGCAGGCCAATCGGGGCAATCTCCTACGAGCAGTACTTC
CASRPIGAISYEQYF
>TRBJ2-7|.|once|TRBV25-1
TGTGCCAGCAGTTCTGGGCTTCCTCCCCTCTACGAGCAGTACTTC
CASSSGLPPLYEQYF
>TRBJ2-1|.|once|TRBV15
TGTGCCACCAGCTTCGATGAGCAGTTCTTC
CATSFDEQFF
>TRBJ2-3|.|.|TRBV5-1
TGCGCCAGTTCGGCGGGGGCCACAGATACGCAGTATTTT
CASSAGATDTQYF
>TRBJ2-1|.|.|TRBV7-9
TGTGCCAGCAGCTTCTCATGGGCAGCCTACAATGAGCAGTTCTTC
CASSFSWAAYNEQFF
>TRBJ2-1|TRBD2|.|TRBV28
TGTGCCAGCAGTTTAGTGAGCGGGAGCTTTCTCGAGCAGTTCTTC
CASSLVSGSFLEQFF
>TRBJ1-5|TRBD1|.|TRBV19
TGTGCCAGTAGCTACTACGACAGGGCCAATCAGCCCCAGCATTTT
CASSYYDRANQPQHF
>TRBJ2-5|.|.|TRBV7-6
TGTGCCAGCAGCTTAGCAGGGGGTCAAGAGACCCAGTACTTC
CASSLAGGQETQYF
>TRBJ1-1|TRBD1|.|TRBV6-1
TGTGCCAGCAGTGAAGCAGGGGGCCGGAACACTGAAGCTTTCTTT
CASSEAGGRNTEAFF
>TRBJ1-2|.|.|TRBV7-2
TGTGCCAGCAGCTCTGATTACAGAGACGGAAAGATCTATGGCTACACCTTC
CASSSDYRDGKIYGYTF
>TRBJ2-1|.|.|TRBV7-6
TGTGCCAGCAGCCCTAGCCTGCTAAATGAGCAGTTCTTC
CASSPSLLNEQFF
>TRBJ2-3|.|.|TRBV10-3
TGTGCCATCAGTGATCGGGGGCCCGGCACAGATACGCAGTATTTT
CAISDRGPGTDTQYF
>TRBJ1-5|TRBD1|.|TRBV7-9
TGTGCCAGCAGCCTACCCGACAGGGATAGCAATCAGCCCCAGCATTTT
CASSLPDRDSNQPQHF
>TRBJ1-1|.|.|TRBV19
TGTGCCAGTAGTATGGGGAACACTGAAGCTTTCTTT
CASSMGNTEAFF
>TRBJ2-3|TRBD2|.|TRBV4-1
TGCGCCAGCAGCCAAGAGGTACTAGCGGCTAGCACAGATACGCAGTATTTT
CASSQEVLAASTDTQYF
>TRBJ2-4|TRBD2|few|TRBV15
TGTGCCACCAGCAGAGTCCCGGGCGGGGGGGCCTTTCAAAACATTCAGTACTTC
CATSRVPGGGAFQNIQYF
>TRBJ2-1|.|.|TRBV5-4
TGTGCCAGCAGCTTGGATAGGGGTAGTGAGCAGTTCTTC
CASSLDRGSEQFF
>TRBJ2-7|TRBD2|.|TRBV28
TGTGCCAGCAGTTTATCCCCTACTACTAGCGGGAGATACTCCTACGAGCAGTACTTC
CASSLSPTTSGRYSYEQYF
>TRBJ2-3|.|.|TRBV4-1
TGCGCCAGCAGCCCCCGGCCCCACCTGGTCACAGATACGCAGTATTTT
CASSPRPHLVTDTQYF
>TRBJ2-1|.|.|TRBV5-1
TGCGCCAGCAGCTTGGGCGGGTCGGCCTACAATGAGCAGTTCTTC
CASSLGGSAYNEQFF
>TRBJ2-1|.|.|TRBV9
TGTGCCAGCAGCAACGGGACTCCCGGCATCTACAATGAGCAGTTCTTC
CASSNGTPGIYNEQFF
>TRBJ1-2|.|.|TRBV27
TGTGCCAGCAGTTTACACCAGGGGAGCTATGGCTACACCTTC
CASSLHQGSYGYTF
>TRBJ1-5|.|.|TRBV10-3
TGTGCCATCAGTGAGTCCGGGGATTTCAATCAGCCCCAGCATTTT
CAISESGDFNQPQHF
>TRBJ2-1|.|.|TRBV19
TGTGCCAGTAGTATCAGAGATAGCTTCAATGAGCAGTTCTTC
CASSIRDSFNEQFF